This T cell receptor beta chain was recovered during a study of shared T cell receptors in the human thymus. Only in-frame clones appear in the TCRdb table, and some are missing; sequencing was by immunoSEQ multiplex PCR. The sample shows 55,000 to 75,000 clones, 90% to 95% of them seen only once. This CDR3 region has 18 residues. The V segment lost 3 bases and the J segment 1 base; nucleotides outside the gene matches: 14. The germline V gene has CDR1 MDHEN and CDR2 SYDVKM. This clone was seen just once. The sample taken for sequencing was thymocytes. This TCR came from a human donor. This chain uses TRBV28 with TRBJ2-5; 7 positions agree with TRBD2. For the CDR3, the DNA is TGTGCCAGCAGTTTCGGTAGCAGCACTAGCGCCCTCCAAGAGACCCAGTACTTC. It yields the protein CASSFGSSTSALQETQYF.